What follows is one T cell receptor beta chain and its context. Only in-frame clones appear in the TCRdb table, and some are missing; sequencing was by immunoSEQ multiplex PCR. The sample carries approximately 100,000 clones, roughly nine tenths recorded once. This sample was taken from a study of siplizumab effects on memory and regulatory T cells. The TCR comes from a human donor in good health. Specimen: Tregs sorted from blood.

The CDR3 DNA follows: TGCGCCAGCAGAAGGCAGGCGGGATCCTACAATGAGCAGTTCTTC. The encoded protein is CASRRQAGSYNEQFF. The rearrangement joins TRBV10-1 to TRBJ2-1; TRBD2 might be the D (6 bases). The germline V gene has CDR1 WNHNN and CDR2 SYGVQD (reference sequence). The CDR3 contains 15 residues. V was cut by 6 bases and J by 1 base, with 13 bases left in between.